This passage covers 8 T cell receptor beta chains from one sample sequenced in a study of T-cell memory formation after mild COVID-19. TCRdb recomputed calls from the 5' RACE reads with MiXCR, one row per CDR3 protein. This table holds 130,000 to 150,000 distinct CDR3 sequences, 15% to 20% found once. The sequenced material came from PBMCs or a T cell subset sorted from them (not recorded which). The source is an adult woman who had mild COVID-19 (a few samples of this study predate the infection). Cell type and time point are not known.

This chain joins TRBV12-3 or TRBV12-4 and TRBJ1-1, with a tentative D call TRBD1 (5 bases). The CDR3 consists of 11 residues. Trimming removed 2 bases from V and 11 bases from J, with 9 bases in between. The CDR3 DNA sequence: TGTGCCAGCAGTTTATCAGGGAGGGCTTTCTTT. Translation: CASSLSGRAFF.

This clonotype was found a few times. DNA for the CDR3: TGCGCCAGCAGCGAACGACAGGGGTTTAATGAAAAACTGTTTTTT. This translates into CASSERQGFNEKLFF. The J gene is TRBJ1-4, the V gene TRBV5-1; 8 bases fit TRBD1. The CDR3 is 15 amino acids. Germline CDR1 is SGHRS and CDR2 is YFSETQ. The V segment lost 4 bases and the J segment 4 bases; nucleotides outside the gene matches: 6. The whole variable domain, remainder taken from reference TRBV5-1 and TRBJ1-4, is KAGVTQTPRYLIKTRGQQVTLSCSPISGHRSVSWYQQTPGQGLQFLFEYFSETQRNKGNFPGRFSGRQFSNSRSEMNVSTLELGDSALYLCASSERQGFNEKLFFGSGTQLSVL.

There are a few counts of this clonotype. This chain links TRBV9 with TRBJ2-1; D ambiguous. Germline CDR1 reads SGDLS; CDR2 reads YYNGEE. Between the trimmed V and J ends, which lost 0 bases and 3 bases, there was a span of 7 bases. CDR3 length equals 14 residues. This CDR3 is CASSVVTNYNEQFF. The CDR3 DNA reads TGTGCCAGCAGCGTAGTCACTAACTACAATGAGCAGTTCTTC.

The genes are TRBV12-3 or TRBV12-4 and TRBJ1-1; D gene uncertain. CDR3 length: 13 amino acids. Trimming shortened V by 2 bases and J by 0 bases, and 4 bases separated the two germline ends. The CDR3 spells CASSLNLNTEAFF. For the CDR3, the DNA is TGTGCCAGCAGTTTAAATTTGAACACTGAAGCTTTCTTT.

CDR3: CASSQDTLRGRGETQYF. The CDR3 DNA sequence: TGTGCCAGCAGCCAAGACACGCTTCGGGGGCGCGGAGAGACCCAGTACTTC. The chain couples TRBV14 to TRBJ2-5; possibly TRBD1 or TRBD2 for D (6 bases each). This CDR3 spans 17 amino acids. In germline, CDR1 is SGHDN, CDR2 FVKESK. Trimming removed 0 bases at V and 4 bases at J, with 18 bases between.

V and J are TRBV3-1 and TRBJ1-6; tentative D call: TRBD1 (5 bases). V was shortened by 4 bases and J by 7 bases, with 11 bases between the two germline ends. CDR1 and CDR2 (germline): LGHDT, YNNKEL (reference sequence). The CDR3 runs 14 residues. CDR3 sequence reads: CASSRQSSNSPLHF. In DNA form, the CDR3 reads TGTGCCAGCAGCCGACAGTCCTCAAATTCACCCCTCCACTTT.

The chain employs TRBV4-1 and TRBJ1-2; D unclear. The V end was cut by 6 bases, the J end by 3 bases, with 17 bases between. CDR1 and CDR2 from the germline V gene are MGHRA and YSYEKL. This CDR3 spans 15 amino acids. The chain's CDR3 is CASRPRGAADYGYTF. Here the CDR3 DNA reads TGCGCCAGCAGACCAAGAGGTGCCGCCGACTATGGCTACACCTTC.

This clonotype occurred many times. The genes are TRBV7-9 and TRBJ2-7; the D gene could be TRBD1 or TRBD2 (5 bases each). The CDR3 length is 16 residues. V gave up 4 bases and J gave up 2 bases, with 18 bases separating them. Germline values: CDR1 SEHNR, CDR2 FQNEAQ (reference sequence). CDR3 bases: TGTGCCAGCAGCTCTTATTCCGGGACCCAGACCTACGAGCAGTACTTC. This gives the protein CASSSYSGTQTYEQYF.